This T cell receptor beta chain emerged from a study of cytomegalovirus exposure and HLA in healthy donors. Notes on the study in general: TCR sequences were mostly rare, though some public TCRs occurred in many donors.

At sampling all donors were nominally healthy, likely with unrecorded immune exposures. A remark on this clone: Its target is unknown.

The PCR ran on 60 Vbeta and 13 Jbeta primers. Assay used: immunoSEQ multiplex PCR; TCRdb lists only in-frame clones, some missing. The table lists approximately 46,000 clones, with 6.5% to 10% in the top ten. The CDR3 contains 14 residues. CDR1 and CDR2 (germline): SGHVS, FQNEAQ. Trimming removed 5 bases from V and 12 bases from J; junction bases left unmatched: 12. Source material: PBMCs. This TCR came from a male donor in good health and CMV-seronegative. The gene calls are TRBV7-8 and TRBJ2-1; TRBD2 matches at 8 bases. The CDR3 region is CASSQGGREGPQFF. CDR3 sequence (DNA): TGTGCCAGCAGCCAGGGCGGCCGGGAGGGACCGCAGTTCTTC.